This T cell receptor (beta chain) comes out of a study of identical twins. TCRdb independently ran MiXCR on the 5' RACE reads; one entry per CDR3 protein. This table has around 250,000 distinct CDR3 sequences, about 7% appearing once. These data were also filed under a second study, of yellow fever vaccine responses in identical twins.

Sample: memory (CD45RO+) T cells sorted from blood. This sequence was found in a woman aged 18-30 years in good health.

The CDR3 here is CASSLGQRGGQETQYF. CDR3 DNA: TGCGCCAGCAGCTTGGGGCAGCGGGGAGGCCAAGAGACCCAGTACTTC. This chain joins TRBV5-1 and TRBJ2-5, with 7 bases matching TRBD2. Germline V lookup: CDR1 SGHRS, CDR2 YFSETQ. The CDR3 has 16 amino acids. The V and J ends lost 0 bases and 1 base, in that order; junction bases with no gene match: 6.